This T cell receptor beta chain was documented in a study of blood T cell repertoires in COVID-19. Study context: Researchers got acute and convalescent COVID-19 samples from the United States, Italy and Spain. Nucleic acid was either cDNA or gDNA, and it came from T cells, B-cell-depleted T cells, or PBMCs.

CDR1 and CDR2 (germline): LGHNT, FRNRAP. V dropped 3 bases and J dropped 4 bases, with 12 bases sitting between them. The CDR3 consists of 15 residues. Under the authors' procedure: Amplifying reference gene primers gave estimates of nucleated cell counts. TCRdb's copy holds only in-frame clones and misses some; the assay was immunoSEQ multiplex PCR. V, J and clone size are taken as reported in that table, and D and trimming were inferred from the DNA itself. Among around 270,000 clones listed, around 89% were seen once. The clonotype originates from a man aged 35-49 years with acute or convalescent COVID-19. This chain joins TRBV12-5 and TRBJ2-2; D is perhaps TRBD2 (5 bases). The sequenced sample was peripheral blood. The chain's CDR3 is CASGFTRDPTGELFF. The CDR3 DNA sequence: TGTGCTAGTGGTTTTACCCGGGATCCCACCGGGGAGCTGTTTTTT.